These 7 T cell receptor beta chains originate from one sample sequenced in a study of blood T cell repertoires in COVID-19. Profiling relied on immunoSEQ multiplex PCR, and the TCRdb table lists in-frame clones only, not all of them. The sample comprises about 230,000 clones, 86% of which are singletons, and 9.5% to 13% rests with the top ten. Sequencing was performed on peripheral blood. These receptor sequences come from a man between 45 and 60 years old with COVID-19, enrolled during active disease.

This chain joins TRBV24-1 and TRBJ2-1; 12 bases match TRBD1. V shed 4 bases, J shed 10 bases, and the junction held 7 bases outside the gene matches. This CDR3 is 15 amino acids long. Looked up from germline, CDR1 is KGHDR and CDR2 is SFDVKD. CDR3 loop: CATSDPGQGAGEQFF. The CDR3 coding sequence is TGTGCCACCAGTGACCCGGGACAGGGGGCTGGGGAGCAGTTCTTC.

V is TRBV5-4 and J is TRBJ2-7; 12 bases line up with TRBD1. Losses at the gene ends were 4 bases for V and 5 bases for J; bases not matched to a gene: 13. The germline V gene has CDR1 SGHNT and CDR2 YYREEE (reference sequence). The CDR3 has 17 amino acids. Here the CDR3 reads CASSTDPSGTGGNEQYF. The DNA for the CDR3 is TGTGCCAGCAGCACAGACCCGTCCGGGACAGGGGGCAACGAGCAGTACTTC.

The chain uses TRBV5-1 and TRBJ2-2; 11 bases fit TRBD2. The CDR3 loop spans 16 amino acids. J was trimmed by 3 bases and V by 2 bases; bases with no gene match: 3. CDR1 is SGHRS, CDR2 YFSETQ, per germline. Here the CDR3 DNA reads TGCGCCAGCAGCTTACGGACTAGCGGGCACACCGGGGAGCTGTTTTTT. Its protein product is CASSLRTSGHTGELFF.

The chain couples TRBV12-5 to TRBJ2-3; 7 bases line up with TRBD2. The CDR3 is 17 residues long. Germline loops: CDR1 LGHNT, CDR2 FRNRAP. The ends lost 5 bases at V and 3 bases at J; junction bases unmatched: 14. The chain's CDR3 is CASGNHSFAGATDTQYF. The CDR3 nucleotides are TGTGCTAGTGGTAACCACTCTTTCGCGGGAGCGACAGATACGCAGTATTTT.

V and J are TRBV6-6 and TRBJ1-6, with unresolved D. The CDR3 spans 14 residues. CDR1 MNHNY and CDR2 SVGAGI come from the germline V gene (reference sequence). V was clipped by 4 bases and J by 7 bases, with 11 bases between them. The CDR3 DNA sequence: TGTGCCAGCAGTTCAGGAACTCGGAATTCACCCCTCCACTTT. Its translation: CASSSGTRNSPLHF.

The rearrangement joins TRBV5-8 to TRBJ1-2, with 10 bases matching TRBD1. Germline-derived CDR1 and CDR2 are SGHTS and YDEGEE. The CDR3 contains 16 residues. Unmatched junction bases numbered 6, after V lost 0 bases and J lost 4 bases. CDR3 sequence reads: CASSLGQGALTYGYTF. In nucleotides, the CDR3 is TGTGCCAGCAGCTTGGGACAGGGGGCGCTTACCTATGGCTACACCTTC.

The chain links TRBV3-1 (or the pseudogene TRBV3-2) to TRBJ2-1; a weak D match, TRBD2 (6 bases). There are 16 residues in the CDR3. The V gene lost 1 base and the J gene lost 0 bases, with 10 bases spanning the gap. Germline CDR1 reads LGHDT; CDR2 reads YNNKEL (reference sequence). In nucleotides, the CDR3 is TGTGCCAGCAGCCAAGGAGGGAGGAGCTCCTACAATGAGCAGTTCTTC. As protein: CASSQGGRSSYNEQFF.